This TCR beta chain was sequenced for a study of post-analysis software for immune sequencing data. The CDR3 extends over 13 amino acids. Trimming shortened V by 3 bases and J by 0 bases, and 3 bases separated the two germline ends. CDR1 and CDR2 from the germline V gene are SGHRS and YFSETQ. This clonotype occurred a few times. The library was made from cDNA and included unique molecular identifiers. TCRdb re-called the PCR reads with MiXCR, one entry per CDR3 protein. The top ten clones hold 28% of a sample with 160,000 or so distinct CDR3 sequences, about 37% of them seen once. The V call is TRBV5-1, the J call TRBJ1-4; D unclear. This receptor was taken from a girl aged 5 to 17 with multiple sclerosis. Here the sequenced sample was blood, taken after autologous hematopoietic stem cell transplantation. The CDR3 is CASSSATNEKLFF. CDR3 DNA: TGCGCCAGCAGCTCCGCAACTAATGAAAAACTGTTTTTT.